The clone carrying this T cell receptor (beta chain) has a handful of counts. What it binds is unknown. TCRdb used MiXCR to reprocess the 5' RACE reads, holding one entry per CDR3 protein. Found here are approximately 570,000 distinct CDR3 sequences, 18% of them singletons; the top ten hold approximately 12%. The record originates from a study of T-cell memory formation after mild COVID-19. Study results and caveats: Researchers found some responding clones in pre-infection memory, a sign that cross-reactive memory joined. Clones shrinking from day 15 to 85 showed even CD4/CD8 mixes; later expanders tilted CD4+.

Germline CDR1 reads SNHLY; CDR2 reads FYNNEI. The CDR3 sequence is 15 residues long. The V end was cut by 2 bases, the J end by 4 bases, with 11 bases between. The V gene is TRBV2, the J gene TRBJ2-2, with D maybe TRBD2 (5 bases). This sequence was found in an adult woman who had mild COVID-19 (a few samples of this study predate the infection). Cell type and time point are not known. The sequencing input was PBMCs or a T cell subset sorted from them (not recorded which). CDR3 amino acids: CASSEMLAGTGELFF. The CDR3 DNA follows: TGTGCCAGCAGTGAAATGCTAGCAGGCACCGGGGAGCTGTTTTTT.